This record looks at one T cell receptor beta chain sequence and its context. As yet, its antigen is unknown. Amplification targeted the TCR beta CDR3 regions, with RNA transcripts as the source material. HTBI primers primed a first-round RT-PCR, and a second-round multiplex PCR followed. TCRdb redid the calling of the multiplex PCR reads with MiXCR, one entry per CDR3 protein. This table has hundreds of thousands of distinct CDR3 sequences, around 40% appearing once. This entry belongs to a study of Graves' ophthalmopathy and Graves' hyperthyroidism. About the research overall: Peripheral blood was gathered at the point of initial diagnosis, before any treatment started.

Study-level results: Blood contained most expanded thyroid clonotypes exceeding 0.001 frequency. With almost 90% sensitivity and around 80% specificity, a 13-signature model separated ophthalmopathy from stable hyperthyroidism.

This CDR3 region has 16 residues. After removal of 2 bases from V and 4 bases from J, the junction contained 8 bases not matched to a gene. Sequencing was carried out using peripheral blood. This chain links TRBV12-3 or TRBV12-4 with TRBJ2-5, with 9 bases that match TRBD1. This clonotype was sampled from an adult man with Graves' ophthalmopathy. The CDR3 is CASSLRDRVPSETQYF. CDR3 DNA sequence: TGTGCCAGCAGTTTAAGGGACAGGGTTCCATCAGAGACCCAGTACTTC.